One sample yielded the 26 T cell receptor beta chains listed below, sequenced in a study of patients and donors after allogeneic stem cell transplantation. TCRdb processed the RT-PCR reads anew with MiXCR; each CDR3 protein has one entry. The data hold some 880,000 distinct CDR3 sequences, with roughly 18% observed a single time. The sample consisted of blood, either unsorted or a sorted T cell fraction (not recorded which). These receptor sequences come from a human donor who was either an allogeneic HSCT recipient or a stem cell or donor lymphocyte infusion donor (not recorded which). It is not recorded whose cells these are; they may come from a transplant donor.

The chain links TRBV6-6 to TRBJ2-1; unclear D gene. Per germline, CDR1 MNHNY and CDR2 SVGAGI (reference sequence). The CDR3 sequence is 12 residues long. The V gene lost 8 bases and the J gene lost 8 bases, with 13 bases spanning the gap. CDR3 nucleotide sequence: TGTGCCAGCGGGCTAAGACCTGATGAGCAGTTCTTC. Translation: CASGLRPDEQFF.

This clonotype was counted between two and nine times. CDR3 region: CASSFATGPSSYEQYF. CDR3 coding DNA: TGTGCCAGCAGTTTCGCGACAGGCCCCAGCTCCTACGAGCAGTACTTC. This chain joins TRBV27 and TRBJ2-7; weak D call: TRBD1 (6 bases). Germline assignment: CDR1 MNHEY and CDR2 SMNVEV (reference sequence). The CDR3 has 16 amino acids. V shed 3 bases and J shed 0 bases, with 15 bases lying between them.

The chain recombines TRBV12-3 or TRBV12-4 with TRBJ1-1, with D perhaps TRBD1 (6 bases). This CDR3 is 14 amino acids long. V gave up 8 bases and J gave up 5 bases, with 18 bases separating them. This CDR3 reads CASRIRGGRTEAFF. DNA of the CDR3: TGTGCCAGCCGAATAAGGGGGGGTAGGACTGAAGCTTTCTTT.

In DNA, the CDR3 is TGTGCCAGCAGTACCCCTGGGACAGATACGCAGTATTTT. Protein sequence: CASSTPGTDTQYF. The J gene is TRBJ2-3, the V gene TRBV6-1; D is ambiguous. The CDR3 sequence is 13 residues long. Germline CDR1 MNHNS, CDR2 SASEGT. V gave up 5 bases and J gave up 3 bases, with 9 bases separating them.

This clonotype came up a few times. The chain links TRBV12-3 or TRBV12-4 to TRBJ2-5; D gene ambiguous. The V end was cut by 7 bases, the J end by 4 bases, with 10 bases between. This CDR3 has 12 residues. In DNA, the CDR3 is TGTGCCAGCACCTCCCCGGTAGAGACCCAGTACTTC. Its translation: CASTSPVETQYF.

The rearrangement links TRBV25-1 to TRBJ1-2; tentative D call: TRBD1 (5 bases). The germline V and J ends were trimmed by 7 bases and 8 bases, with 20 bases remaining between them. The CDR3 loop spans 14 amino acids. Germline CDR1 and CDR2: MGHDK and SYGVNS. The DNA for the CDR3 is TGTGCCAGCAAGGAGGACACCCTCCGGGGGGGCTACACCTTC. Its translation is CASKEDTLRGGYTF.

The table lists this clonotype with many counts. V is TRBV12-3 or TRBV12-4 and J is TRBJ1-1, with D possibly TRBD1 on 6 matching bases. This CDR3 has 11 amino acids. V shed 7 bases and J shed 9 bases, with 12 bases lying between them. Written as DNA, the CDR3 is TGTGCCAGCACCCCTGGACAGAAAGCTTTCTTT. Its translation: CASTPGQKAFF.

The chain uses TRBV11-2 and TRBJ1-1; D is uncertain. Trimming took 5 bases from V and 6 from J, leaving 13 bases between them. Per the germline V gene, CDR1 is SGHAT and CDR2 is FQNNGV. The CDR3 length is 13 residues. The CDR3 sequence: CASSRSAGAEAFF. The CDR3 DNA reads TGTGCCAGCAGCCGTTCCGCCGGAGCTGAAGCTTTCTTT.

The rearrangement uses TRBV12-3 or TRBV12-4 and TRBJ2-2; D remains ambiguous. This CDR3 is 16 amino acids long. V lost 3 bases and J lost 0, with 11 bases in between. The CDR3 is CASSFAVATNTGELFF. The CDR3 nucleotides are TGTGCCAGCAGTTTCGCGGTCGCGACGAACACCGGGGAGCTGTTTTTT.

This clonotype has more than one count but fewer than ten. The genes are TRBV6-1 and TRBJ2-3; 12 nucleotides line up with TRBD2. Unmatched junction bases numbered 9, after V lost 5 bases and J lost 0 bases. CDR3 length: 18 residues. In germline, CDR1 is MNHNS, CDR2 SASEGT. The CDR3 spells CASSHLAGGDFSTDTQYF. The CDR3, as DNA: TGTGCCAGCAGTCATCTAGCGGGGGGGGATTTTAGCACAGATACGCAGTATTTT.

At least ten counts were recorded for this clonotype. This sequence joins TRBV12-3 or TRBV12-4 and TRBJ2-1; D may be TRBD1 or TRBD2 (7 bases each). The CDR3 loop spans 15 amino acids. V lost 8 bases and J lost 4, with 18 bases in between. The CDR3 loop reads CASAHQGGSYNEQFF. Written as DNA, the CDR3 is TGTGCCAGCGCCCATCAGGGGGGGTCTTACAATGAGCAGTTCTTC.

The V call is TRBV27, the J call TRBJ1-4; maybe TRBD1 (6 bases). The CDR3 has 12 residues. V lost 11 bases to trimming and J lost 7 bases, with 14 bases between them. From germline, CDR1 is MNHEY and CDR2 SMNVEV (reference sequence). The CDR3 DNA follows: TGTGCCGCGGGGGGCCTCGGTGAAAAACTGTTTTTT. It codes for CAAGGLGEKLFF.

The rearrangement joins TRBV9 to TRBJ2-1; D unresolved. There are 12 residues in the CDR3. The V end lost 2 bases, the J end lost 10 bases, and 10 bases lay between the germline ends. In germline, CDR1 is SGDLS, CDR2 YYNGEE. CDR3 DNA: TGTGCCAGCAGCGTGTTTAATCGGGAGCAGTTCTTC. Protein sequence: CASSVFNREQFF.

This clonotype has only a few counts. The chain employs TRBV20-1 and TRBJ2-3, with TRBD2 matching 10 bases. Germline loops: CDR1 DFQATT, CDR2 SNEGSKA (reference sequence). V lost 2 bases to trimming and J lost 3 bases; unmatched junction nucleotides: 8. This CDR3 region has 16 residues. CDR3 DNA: TGCAGTGCTAGATCGGAGCGGGGGGGCCGGACAGATACGCAGTATTTT. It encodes CSARSERGGRTDTQYF.

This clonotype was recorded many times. The CDR3 loop reads CASSPRLAGGTDTQYF. For the CDR3, the DNA is TGTGCCAGCAGCCCCCGACTAGCGGGGGGCACAGATACGCAGTATTTT. V and J are TRBV7-3 and TRBJ2-3; 12 bases agree with TRBD2. The V segment lost 5 bases and the J segment 1 base; nucleotides outside the gene matches: 4. Germline assignment: CDR1 SGHTA and CDR2 FQGTGA. The CDR3 spans 16 residues.

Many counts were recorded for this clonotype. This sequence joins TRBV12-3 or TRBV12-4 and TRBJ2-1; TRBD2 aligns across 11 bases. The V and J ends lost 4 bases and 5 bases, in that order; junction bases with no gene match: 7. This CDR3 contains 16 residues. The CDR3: CASSSPGTSGDNEQFF. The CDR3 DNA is TGTGCCAGCAGTTCCCCCGGGACTAGCGGAGACAATGAGCAGTTCTTC.

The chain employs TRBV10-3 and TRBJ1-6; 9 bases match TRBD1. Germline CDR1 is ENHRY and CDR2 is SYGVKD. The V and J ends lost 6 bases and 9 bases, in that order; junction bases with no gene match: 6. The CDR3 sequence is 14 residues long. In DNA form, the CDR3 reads TGTGCCATCAGAGACAGGGGGTTCGGTTCACCCCTCCACTTT. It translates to CAIRDRGFGSPLHF.

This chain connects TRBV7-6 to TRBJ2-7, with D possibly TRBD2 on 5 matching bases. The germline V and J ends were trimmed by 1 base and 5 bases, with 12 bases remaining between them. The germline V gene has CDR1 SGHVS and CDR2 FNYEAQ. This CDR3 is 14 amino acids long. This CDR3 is CASSLETNPNEQYF. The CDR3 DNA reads TGTGCCAGCAGCTTAGAGACTAATCCCAACGAGCAGTACTTC.

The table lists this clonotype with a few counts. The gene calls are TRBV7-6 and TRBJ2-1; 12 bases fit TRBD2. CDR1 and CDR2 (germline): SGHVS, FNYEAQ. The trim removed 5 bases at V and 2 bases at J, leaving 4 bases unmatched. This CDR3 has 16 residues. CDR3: CASSQLAGGPYNEQFF. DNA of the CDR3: TGTGCCAGCAGCCAACTAGCGGGAGGTCCCTACAATGAGCAGTTCTTC.

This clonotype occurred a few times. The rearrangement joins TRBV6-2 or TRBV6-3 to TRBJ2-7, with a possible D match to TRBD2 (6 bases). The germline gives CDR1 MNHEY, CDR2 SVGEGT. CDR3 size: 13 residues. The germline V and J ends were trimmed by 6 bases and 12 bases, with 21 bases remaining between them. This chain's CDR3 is CASRPNEVGGLYF. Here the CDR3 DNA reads TGTGCCAGCAGACCGAACGAAGTGGGAGGTCTGTACTTC.

CDR3 protein: CASSLLAGTSYNEQFF. The CDR3, as DNA: TGTGCCAGCAGCCTCTTGGCTGGGACTAGCTACAATGAGCAGTTCTTC. This chain connects TRBV7-3 to TRBJ2-1, with 8 positions matching TRBD2. The CDR3 is made up of 16 amino acids. Germline lookup yields CDR1 SGHTA and CDR2 FQGTGA. The ends lost 5 bases at V and 3 bases at J; junction bases unmatched: 9.

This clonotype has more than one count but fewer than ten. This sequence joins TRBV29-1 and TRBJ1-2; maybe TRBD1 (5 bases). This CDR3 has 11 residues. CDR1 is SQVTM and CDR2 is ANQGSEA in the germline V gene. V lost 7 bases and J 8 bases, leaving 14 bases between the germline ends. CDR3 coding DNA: TGCAGCGGGCGCTCGGAGGGGGGCTACACCTTC. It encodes CSGRSEGGYTF.

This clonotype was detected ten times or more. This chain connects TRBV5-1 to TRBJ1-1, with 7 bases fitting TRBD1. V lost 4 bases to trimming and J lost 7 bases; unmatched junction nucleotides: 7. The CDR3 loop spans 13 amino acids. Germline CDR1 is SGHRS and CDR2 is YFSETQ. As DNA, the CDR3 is TGCGCCAGCAGCACAGGACAGGTGGTTGAAGCTTTCTTT. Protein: CASSTGQVVEAFF. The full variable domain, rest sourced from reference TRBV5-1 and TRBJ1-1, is KAGVTQTPRYLIKTRGQQVTLSCSPISGHRSVSWYQQTPGQGLQFLFEYFSETQRNKGNFPGRFSGRQFSNSRSEMNVSTLELGDSALYLCASSTGQVVEAFFGQGTRLTVV.

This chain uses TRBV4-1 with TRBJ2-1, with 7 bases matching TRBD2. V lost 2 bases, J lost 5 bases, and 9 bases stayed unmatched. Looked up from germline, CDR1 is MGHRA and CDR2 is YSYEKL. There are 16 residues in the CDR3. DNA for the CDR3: TGCGCCAGCAGCCAACCGACTAGCCAGGTGGACAATGAGCAGTTCTTC. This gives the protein CASSQPTSQVDNEQFF.

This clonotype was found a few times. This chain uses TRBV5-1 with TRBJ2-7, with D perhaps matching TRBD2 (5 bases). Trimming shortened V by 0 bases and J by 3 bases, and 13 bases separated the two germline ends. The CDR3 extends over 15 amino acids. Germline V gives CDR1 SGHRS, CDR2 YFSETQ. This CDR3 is CASSLAITEVYEQYF. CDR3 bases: TGCGCCAGCAGCTTGGCGATAACGGAGGTCTACGAGCAGTACTTC.

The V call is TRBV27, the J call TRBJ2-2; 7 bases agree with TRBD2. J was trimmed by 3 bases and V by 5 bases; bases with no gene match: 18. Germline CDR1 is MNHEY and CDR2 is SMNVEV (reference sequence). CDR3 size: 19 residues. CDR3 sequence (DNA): TGTGCCAGCAGTCGCCCCCCCCTAGCGGAGAACAAATACACCGGGGAGCTGTTTTTT. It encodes CASSRPPLAENKYTGELFF.